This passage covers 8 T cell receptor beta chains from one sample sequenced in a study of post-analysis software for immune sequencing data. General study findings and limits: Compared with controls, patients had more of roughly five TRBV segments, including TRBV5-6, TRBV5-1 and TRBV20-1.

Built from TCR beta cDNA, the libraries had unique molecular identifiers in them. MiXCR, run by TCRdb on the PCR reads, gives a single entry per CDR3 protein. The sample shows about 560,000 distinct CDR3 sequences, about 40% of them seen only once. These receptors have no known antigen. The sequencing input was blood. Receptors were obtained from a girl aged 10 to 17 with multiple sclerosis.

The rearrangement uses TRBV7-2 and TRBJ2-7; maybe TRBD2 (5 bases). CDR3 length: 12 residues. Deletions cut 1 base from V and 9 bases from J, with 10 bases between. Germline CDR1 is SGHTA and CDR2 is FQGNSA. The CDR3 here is CASSLDRGRQYF. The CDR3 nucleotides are TGTGCCAGCAGCTTAGACCGGGGTAGGCAGTACTTC. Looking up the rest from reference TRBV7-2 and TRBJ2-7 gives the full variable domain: GAGVSQSPSNKVTEKGKDVELRCDPISGHTALYWYRQSLGQGLEFLIYFQGNSAPDKSGLPSDRFSAERTGGSVSTLTIQRTQQEDSAVYLCASSLDRGRQYFGPGTRLTVT.

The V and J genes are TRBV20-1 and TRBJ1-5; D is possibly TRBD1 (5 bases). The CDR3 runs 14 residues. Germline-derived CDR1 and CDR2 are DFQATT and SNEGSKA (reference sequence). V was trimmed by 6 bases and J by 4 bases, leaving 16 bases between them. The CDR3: CSARIGAGNQPQHF. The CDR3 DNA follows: TGCAGTGCGAGGATAGGGGCAGGGAATCAGCCCCAGCATTTT.

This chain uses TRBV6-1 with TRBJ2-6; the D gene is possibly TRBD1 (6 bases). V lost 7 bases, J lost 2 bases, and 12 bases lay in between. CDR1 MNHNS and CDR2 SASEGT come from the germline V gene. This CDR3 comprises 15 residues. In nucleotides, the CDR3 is TGTGCCAGCATGGACAGAACAACTGGGGCCAACGTCCTGACTTTC. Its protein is CASMDRTTGANVLTF.

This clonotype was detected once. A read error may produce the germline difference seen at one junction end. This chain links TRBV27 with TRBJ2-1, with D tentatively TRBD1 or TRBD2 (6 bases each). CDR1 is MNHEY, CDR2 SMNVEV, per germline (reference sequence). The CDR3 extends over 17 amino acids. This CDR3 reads CASIKGGTPISYNVQFF. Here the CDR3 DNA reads TGTGCCAGCATAAAAGGGGGGACTCCCATCTCCTACAATGTGCAGTTCTTC.

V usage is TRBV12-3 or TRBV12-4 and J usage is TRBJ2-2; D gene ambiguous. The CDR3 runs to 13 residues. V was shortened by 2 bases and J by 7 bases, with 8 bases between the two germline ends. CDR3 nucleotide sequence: TGTGCCAGCAGTTTAATGCTCAACGGGGAGCTGTTTTTT. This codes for CASSLMLNGELFF.

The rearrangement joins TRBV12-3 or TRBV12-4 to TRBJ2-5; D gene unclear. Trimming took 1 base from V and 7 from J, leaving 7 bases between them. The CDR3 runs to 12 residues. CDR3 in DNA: TGTGCCAGCAGTTTAGGGGGTTGGACCCAGTACTTC. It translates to CASSLGGWTQYF.

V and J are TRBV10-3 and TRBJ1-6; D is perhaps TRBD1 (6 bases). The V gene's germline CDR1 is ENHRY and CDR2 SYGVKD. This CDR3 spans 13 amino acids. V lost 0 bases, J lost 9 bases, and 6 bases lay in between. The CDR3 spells CAISESTGSPLHF. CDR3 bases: TGTGCCATCAGTGAGTCGACAGGTTCACCCCTCCACTTT.

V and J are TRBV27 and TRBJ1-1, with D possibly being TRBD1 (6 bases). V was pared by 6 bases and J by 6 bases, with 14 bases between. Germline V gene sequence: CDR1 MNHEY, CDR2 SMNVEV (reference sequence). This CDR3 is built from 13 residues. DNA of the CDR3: TGTGCCAGCAGCCCTAGATCAGGGGCTGAAGCTTTCTTT. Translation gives CASSPRSGAEAFF.